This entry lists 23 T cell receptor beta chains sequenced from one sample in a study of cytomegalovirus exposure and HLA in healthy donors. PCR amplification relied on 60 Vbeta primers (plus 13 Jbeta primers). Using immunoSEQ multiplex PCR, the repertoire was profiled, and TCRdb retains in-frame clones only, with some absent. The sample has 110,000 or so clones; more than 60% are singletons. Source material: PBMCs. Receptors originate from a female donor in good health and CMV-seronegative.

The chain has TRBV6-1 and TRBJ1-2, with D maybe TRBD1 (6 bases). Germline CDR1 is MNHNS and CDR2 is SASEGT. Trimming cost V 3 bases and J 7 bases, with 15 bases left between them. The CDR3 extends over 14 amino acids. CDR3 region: CASSDLGGGSGYTF. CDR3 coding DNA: TGTGCCAGCAGTGATCTCGGGGGGGGCTCTGGCTACACCTTC.

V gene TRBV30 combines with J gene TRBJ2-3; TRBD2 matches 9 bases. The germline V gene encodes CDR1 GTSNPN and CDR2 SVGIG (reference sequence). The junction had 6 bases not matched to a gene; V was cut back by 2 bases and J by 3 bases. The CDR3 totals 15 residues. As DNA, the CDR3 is TGTGCCTGGAGTCGTGGCGGGGGGGCTACAGATACGCAGTATTTT. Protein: CAWSRGGGATDTQYF. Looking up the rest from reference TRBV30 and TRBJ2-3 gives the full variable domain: SQTIHQWPATLVQPVGSPLSLECTVEGTSNPNLYWYRQAAGRGLQLLFYSVGIGQISSEVPQNLSASRPQDRQFILSSKKLLLSDSGFYLCAWSRGGGATDTQYFGPGTRLTVL.

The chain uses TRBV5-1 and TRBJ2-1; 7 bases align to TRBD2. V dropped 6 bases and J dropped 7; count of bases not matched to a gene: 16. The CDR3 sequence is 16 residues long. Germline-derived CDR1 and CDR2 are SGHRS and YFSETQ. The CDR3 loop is CASKRDSTDPGNEQFF. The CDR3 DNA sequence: TGCGCCAGCAAGCGGGACTCCACCGACCCCGGGAATGAGCAGTTCTTC.

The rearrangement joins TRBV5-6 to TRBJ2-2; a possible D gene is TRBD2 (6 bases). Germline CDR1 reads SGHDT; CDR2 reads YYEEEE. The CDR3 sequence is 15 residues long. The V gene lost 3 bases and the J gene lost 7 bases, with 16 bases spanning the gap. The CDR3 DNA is TGTGCCAGCAGCTCTCCGGACGGGAGTGGCGGGGAGCTGTTTTTT. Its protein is CASSSPDGSGGELFF.

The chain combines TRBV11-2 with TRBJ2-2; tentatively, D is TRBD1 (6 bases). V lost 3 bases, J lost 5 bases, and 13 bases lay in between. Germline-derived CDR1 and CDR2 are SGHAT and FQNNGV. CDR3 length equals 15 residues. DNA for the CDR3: TGTGCCAGCAGCTTCCTGACAGGAGAGACCGGGGAGCTGTTTTTT. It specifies CASSFLTGETGELFF.

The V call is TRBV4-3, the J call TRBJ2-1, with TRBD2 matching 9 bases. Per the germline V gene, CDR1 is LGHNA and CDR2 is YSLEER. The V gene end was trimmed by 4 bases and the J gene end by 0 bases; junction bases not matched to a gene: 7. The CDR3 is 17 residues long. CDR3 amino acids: CASSPGRGGSSYNEQFF. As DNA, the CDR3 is TGCGCCAGCAGCCCAGGGCGGGGGGGGAGCTCCTACAATGAGCAGTTCTTC.

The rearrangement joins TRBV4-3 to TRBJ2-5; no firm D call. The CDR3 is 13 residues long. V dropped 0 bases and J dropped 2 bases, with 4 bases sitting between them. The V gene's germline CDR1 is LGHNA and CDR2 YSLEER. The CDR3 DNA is TGCGCCAGCAGCCAAGATCTGCAAGAGACCCAGTACTTC. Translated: CASSQDLQETQYF.

The CDR3 reads CASSTNTGVATEAFF. CDR3 sequence (DNA): TGTGCCAGCAGCACGAATACAGGGGTAGCAACTGAAGCTTTCTTT. The J gene is TRBJ1-1, the V gene TRBV7-3, with TRBD1 matching 7 bases. The CDR3 runs 15 residues. The V and J ends lost 5 bases and 5 bases, in that order; junction bases with no gene match: 11. The germline gives CDR1 SGHTA, CDR2 FQGTGA.

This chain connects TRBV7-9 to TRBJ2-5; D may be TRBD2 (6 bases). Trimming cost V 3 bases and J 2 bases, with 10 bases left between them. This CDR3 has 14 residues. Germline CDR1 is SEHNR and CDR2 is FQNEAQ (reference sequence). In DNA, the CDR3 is TGTGCCAGCAGCTTGGCGGGGATACAAGAGACCCAGTACTTC. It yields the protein CASSLAGIQETQYF.

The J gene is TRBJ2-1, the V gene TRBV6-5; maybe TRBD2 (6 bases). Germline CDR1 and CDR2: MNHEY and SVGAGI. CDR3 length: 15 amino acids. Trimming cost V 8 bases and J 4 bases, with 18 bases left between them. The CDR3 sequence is CASGTGTRNYNEQFF. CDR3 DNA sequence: TGTGCCAGCGGCACCGGGACTCGAAATTACAATGAGCAGTTCTTC.

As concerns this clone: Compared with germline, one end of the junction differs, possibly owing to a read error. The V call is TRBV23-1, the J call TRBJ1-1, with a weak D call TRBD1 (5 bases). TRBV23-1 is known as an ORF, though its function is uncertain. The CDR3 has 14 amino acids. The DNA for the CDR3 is TGCGCCAGCGGTCAGAGGCGGGGCGGGACTGAAGCTTTCTTT. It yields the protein CASGQRRGGTEAFF.

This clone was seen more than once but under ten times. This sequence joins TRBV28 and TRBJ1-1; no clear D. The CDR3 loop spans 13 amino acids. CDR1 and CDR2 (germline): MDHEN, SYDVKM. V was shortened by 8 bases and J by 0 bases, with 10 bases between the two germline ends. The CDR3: CASGEFMNTEAFF. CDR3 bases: TGTGCCAGCGGGGAGTTCATGAACACTGAAGCTTTCTTT.

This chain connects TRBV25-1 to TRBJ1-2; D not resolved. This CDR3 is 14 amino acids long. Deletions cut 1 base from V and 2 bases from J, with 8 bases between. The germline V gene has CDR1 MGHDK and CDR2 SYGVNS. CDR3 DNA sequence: TGTGCCAGCAGTGAATTGAACAGAAACTATGGCTACACCTTC. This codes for CASSELNRNYGYTF.

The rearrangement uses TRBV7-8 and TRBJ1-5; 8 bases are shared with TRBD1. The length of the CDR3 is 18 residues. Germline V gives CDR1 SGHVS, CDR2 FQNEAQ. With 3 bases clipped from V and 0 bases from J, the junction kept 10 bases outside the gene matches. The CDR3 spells CASSFLLGDRNSNQPQHF. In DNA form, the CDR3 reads TGTGCCAGCAGCTTTTTATTGGGGGACAGGAATAGCAATCAGCCCCAGCATTTT.

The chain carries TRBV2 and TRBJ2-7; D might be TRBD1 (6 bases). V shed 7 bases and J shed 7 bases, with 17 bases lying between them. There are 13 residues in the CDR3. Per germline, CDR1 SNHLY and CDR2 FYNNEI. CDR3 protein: CASTQGPTREQYF. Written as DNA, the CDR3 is TGTGCCAGCACCCAGGGGCCAACGCGGGAGCAGTACTTC.

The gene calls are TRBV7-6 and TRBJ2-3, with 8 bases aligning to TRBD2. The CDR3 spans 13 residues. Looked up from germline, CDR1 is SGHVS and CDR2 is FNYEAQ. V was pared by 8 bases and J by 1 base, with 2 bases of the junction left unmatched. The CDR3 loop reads CASVRGGTDTQYF. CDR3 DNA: TGTGCCAGCGTGCGGGGGGGCACAGATACGCAGTATTTT.

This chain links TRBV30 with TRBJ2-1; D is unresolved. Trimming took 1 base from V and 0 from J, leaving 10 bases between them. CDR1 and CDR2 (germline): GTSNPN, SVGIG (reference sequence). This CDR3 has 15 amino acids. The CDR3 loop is CAWSGRRSSYNEQFF. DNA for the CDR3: TGTGCCTGGAGTGGTCGCCGGTCCTCCTACAATGAGCAGTTCTTC.

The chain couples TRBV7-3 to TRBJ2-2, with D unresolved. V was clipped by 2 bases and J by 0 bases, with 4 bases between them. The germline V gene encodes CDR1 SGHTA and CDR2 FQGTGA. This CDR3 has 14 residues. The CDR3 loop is CASSLGTNTGELFF. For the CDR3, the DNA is TGTGCCAGCAGCTTAGGCACGAACACCGGGGAGCTGTTTTTT. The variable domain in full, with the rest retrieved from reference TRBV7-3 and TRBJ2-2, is GAGVSQTPSNKVTEKGKYVELRCDPISGHTALYWYRQSLGQGPEFLIYFQGTGAADDSGLPNDRFFAVRPEGSVSTLKIQRTERGDSAVYLCASSLGTNTGELFFGEGSRLTVL.

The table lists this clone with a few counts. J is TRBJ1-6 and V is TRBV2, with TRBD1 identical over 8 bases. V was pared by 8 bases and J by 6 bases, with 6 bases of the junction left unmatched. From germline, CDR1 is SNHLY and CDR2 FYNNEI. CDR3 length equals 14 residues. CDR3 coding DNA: TGTGCCAGCGCCCTGGACAGGGTTAATTCACCCCTCCACTTT. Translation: CASALDRVNSPLHF.

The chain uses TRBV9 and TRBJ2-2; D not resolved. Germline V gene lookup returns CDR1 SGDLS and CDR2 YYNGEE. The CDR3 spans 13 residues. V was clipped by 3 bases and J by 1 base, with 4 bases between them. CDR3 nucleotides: TGTGCCAGCAGCGGAGGGAACACCGGGGAGCTGTTTTTT. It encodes CASSGGNTGELFF.

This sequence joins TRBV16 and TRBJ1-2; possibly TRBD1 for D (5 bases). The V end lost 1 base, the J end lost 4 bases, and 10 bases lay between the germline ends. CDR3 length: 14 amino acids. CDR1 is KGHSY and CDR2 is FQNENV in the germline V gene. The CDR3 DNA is TGTGCCAGCAGCCAATTATCTCAGGGCTATGGCTACACCTTC. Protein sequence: CASSQLSQGYGYTF.

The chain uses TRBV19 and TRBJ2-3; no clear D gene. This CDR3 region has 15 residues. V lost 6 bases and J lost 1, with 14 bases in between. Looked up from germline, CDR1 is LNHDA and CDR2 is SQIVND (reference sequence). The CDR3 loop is CASSPLDPGTDTQYF. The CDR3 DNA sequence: TGTGCCAGTAGCCCCCTAGACCCGGGCACAGATACGCAGTATTTT.

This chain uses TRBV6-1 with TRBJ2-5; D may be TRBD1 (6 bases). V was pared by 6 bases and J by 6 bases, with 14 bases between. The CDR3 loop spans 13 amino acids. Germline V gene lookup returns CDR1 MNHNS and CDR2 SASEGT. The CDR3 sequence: CASSPMQGKTQYF. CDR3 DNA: TGTGCCAGCAGCCCCATGCAGGGGAAGACCCAGTACTTC.